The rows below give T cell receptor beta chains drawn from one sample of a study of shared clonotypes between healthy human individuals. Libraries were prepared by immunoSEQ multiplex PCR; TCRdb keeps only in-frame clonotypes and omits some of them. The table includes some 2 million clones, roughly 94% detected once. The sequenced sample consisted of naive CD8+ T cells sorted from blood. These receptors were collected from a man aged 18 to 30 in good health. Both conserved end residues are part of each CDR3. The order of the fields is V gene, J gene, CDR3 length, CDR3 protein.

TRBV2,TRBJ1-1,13,CASRYDPGTEAFF
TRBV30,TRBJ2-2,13,CAWGVVNTGELFF
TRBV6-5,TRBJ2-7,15,CASSYGTGGFGEQYF
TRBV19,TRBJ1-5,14,CASTEQGFGQPQHF
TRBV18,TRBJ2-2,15,CASSRDYLNTGELFF
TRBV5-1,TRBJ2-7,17,CASSSPSGTGGGSEQYF
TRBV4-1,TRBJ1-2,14,CASSQDVASYGYTF
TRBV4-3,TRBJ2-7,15,CASSHPIKASYEQYF
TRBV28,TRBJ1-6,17,CASSLLGEGLNNSPLHF
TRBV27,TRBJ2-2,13,CASSLDIPGELFF
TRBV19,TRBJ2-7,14,CASSIGDSTYEQYF
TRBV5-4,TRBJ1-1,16,CASSFGDWGGNTEAFF
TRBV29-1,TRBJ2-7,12,CSAGTVSGEQYF
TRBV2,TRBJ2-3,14,CASSFGGIADTQYF
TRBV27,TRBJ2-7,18,CASSLQVTSGSSTYEQYF
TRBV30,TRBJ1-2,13,CAWSAGTGDGYTF
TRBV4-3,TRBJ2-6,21,CASSHEYDRTYSSSGANVLTF
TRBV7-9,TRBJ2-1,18,CASSLGLAGPHSYNEQFF
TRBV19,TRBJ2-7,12,CASSEGINEQYF
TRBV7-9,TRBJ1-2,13,CASRATGGDGYTF
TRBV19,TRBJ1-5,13,CATDDTGNQPQHF
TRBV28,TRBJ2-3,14,CASSSAQGTDTQYF
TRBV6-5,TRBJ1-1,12,CASRTGNTEAFF
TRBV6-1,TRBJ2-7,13,CASSEDGLYEQYF
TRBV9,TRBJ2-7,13,CASSVGGFDEQYF
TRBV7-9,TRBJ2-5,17,CASSQLRPGTAQETQYF
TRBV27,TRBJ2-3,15,CASSFWSGFTDTQYF
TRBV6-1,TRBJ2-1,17,CASSATIQGAAYNEQFF
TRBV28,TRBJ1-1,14,CASSLIVGDSEAFF
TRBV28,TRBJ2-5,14,CASSLIELQETQYF
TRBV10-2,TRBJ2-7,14,CASSLAGVVSEQYF
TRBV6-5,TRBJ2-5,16,CASSYLGNSPQETQYF
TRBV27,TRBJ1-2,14,CASSLSGANYGYTF
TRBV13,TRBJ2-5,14,CASSVGGLEETQYF
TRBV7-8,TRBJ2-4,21,CASSLALAGAGGLGDKNIQYF
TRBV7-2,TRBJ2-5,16,CASSFLAGVTGETQYF
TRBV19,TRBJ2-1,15,CASRMTSGLYNEQFF
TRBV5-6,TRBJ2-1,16,CASSPWTSGSYNEQFF
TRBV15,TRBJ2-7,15,CATSRDAGGSYEQYF
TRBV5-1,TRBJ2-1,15,CASSLYSGSYNEQFF
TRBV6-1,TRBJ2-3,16,CASSEAAAGIADTQYF
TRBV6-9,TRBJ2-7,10,CASRGLEQYF
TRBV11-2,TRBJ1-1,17,CASSLGQGTFRNTEAFF
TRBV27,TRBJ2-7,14,CASSLGQEYDEQYF
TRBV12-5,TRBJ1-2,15,CASGLDGGIPYGYTF
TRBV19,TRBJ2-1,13,CASEDPRDNEQFF
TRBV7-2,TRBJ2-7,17,CASSLNHVGGRAREQYF
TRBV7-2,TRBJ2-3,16,CASSLLAPWDTDTQYF